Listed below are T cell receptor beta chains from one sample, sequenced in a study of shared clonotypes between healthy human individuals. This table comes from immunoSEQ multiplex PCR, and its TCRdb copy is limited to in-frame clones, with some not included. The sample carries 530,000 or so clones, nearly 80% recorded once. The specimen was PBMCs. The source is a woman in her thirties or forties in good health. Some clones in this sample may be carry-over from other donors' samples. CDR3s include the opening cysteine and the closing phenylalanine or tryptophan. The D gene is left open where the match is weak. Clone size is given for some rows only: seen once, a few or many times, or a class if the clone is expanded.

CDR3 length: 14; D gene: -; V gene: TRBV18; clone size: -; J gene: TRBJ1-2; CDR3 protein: CASSPESLNYGYTF; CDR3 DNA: TGTGCCAGCTCACCCGAAAGTCTTAACTATGGCTACACCTTC
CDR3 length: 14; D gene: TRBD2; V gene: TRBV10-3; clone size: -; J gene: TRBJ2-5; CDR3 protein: CAINNSGPEETQYF; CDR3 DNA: TGTGCCATCAACAATAGCGGGCCCGAAGAGACCCAGTACTTC
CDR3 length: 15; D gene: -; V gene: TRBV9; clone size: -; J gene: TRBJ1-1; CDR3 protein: CASSATLQRNTEAFF; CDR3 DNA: TGTGCCAGCAGCGCCACCCTTCAAAGGAACACTGAAGCTTTCTTT
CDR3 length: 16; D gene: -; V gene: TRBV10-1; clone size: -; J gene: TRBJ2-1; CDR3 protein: CASSESGELDYNEQFF; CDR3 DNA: TGCGCCAGCAGTGAGTCGGGGGAGTTGGACTACAATGAGCAGTTCTTC
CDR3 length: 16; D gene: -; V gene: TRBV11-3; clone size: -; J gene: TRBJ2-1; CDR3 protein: CASSTRSVSSYNEQFF; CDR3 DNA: TGTGCCAGCAGCACACGTAGCGTTAGCTCCTACAATGAGCAGTTCTTC
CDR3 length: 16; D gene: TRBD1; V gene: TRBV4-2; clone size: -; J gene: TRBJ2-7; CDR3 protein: CASSQPQGAAGYEQYF; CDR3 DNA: TGTGCCAGCAGCCAACCACAGGGGGCGGCTGGCTACGAGCAGTACTTC
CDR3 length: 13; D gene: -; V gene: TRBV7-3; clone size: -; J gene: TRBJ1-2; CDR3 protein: CASSLRGEDGYTF; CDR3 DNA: TGTGCCAGCAGCTTAAGGGGGGAAGATGGCTACACCTTC
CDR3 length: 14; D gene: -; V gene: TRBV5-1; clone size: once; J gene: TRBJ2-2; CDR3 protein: CASSMTSNTGELFF; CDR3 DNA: TGCGCCAGCAGCATGACAAGTAACACCGGGGAGCTGTTTTTT
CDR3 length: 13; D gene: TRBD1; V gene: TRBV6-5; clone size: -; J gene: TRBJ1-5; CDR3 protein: CASSRQGNQPQHF; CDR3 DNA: TGTGCCAGCAGTCGACAGGGAAATCAGCCCCAGCATTTT
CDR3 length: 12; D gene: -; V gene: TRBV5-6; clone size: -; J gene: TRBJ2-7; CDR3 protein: CASSPGFYEQYF; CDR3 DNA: TGTGCCAGCAGCCCGGGGTTCTACGAGCAGTACTTC
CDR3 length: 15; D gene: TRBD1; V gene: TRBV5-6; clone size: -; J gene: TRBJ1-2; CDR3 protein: CASSLLGQVNYGYTF; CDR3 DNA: TGTGCCAGCAGCCTACTGGGACAGGTTAACTATGGCTACACCTTC
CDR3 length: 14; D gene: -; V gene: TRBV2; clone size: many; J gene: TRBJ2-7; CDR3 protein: CASTAGPATYEQYF; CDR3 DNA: TGTGCCAGCACCGCGGGGCCAGCTACCTACGAGCAGTACTTC
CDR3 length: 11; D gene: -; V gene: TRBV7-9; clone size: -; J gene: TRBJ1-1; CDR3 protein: CVPQGDTEAFF; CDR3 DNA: TGTGTCCCTCAAGGGGACACTGAAGCTTTCTTT
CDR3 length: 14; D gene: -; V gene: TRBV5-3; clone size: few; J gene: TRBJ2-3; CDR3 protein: CARTGRGGTDTQYF; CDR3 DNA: TGTGCCAGAACGGGAAGGGGCGGCACAGATACGCAGTATTTT
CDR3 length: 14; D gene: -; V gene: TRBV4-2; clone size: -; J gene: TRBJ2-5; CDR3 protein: CASSPWTGQETQYF; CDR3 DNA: TGTGCCAGCAGCCCCTGGACCGGTCAAGAGACCCAGTACTTC
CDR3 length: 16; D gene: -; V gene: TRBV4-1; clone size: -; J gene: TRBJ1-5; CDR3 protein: CASSLTRSHSNQPQHF; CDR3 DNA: TGCGCCAGCAGCCTAACACGGAGTCATAGCAATCAGCCCCAGCATTTT
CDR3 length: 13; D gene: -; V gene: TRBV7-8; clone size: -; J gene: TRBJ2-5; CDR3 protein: CASSPTVQETQYF; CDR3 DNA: TGTGCCAGCAGCCCTACAGTACAAGAGACCCAGTACTTC
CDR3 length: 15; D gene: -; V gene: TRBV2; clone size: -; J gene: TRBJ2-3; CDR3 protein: CASSRWRGPPDTQYF; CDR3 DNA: TGTGCCAGCTCCCGGTGGAGGGGGCCCCCAGATACGCAGTATTTT
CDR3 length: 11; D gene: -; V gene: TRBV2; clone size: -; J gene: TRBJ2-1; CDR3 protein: CASRDYNEQFF; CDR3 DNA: TGTGCCAGCAGGGACTACAATGAGCAGTTCTTC
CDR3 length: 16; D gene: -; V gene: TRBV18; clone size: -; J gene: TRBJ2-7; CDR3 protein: CASSRGTGTLSYEQYF; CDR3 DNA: TGTGCCAGCTCACGCGGGACGGGCACCCTTTCCTACGAGCAGTACTTC
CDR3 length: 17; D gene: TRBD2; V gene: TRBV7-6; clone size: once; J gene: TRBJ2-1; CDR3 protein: CASSFRPSGGSNDEQFF; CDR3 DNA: TGTGCCAGCAGCTTTCGGCCCTCGGGCGGGAGTAATGATGAGCAGTTCTTC
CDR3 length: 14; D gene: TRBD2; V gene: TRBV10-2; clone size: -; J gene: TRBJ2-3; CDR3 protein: CASSASGRTDTQYF; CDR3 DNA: TGCGCCAGCAGTGCTAGCGGGAGGACAGATACGCAGTATTTT
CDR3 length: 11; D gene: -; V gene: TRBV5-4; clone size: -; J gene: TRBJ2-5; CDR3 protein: CASSYQETQYF; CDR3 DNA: TGTGCCAGCAGCTACCAAGAGACCCAGTACTTC
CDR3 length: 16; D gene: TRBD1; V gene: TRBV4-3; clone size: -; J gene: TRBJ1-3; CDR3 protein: CASSQAPTGVDNTIYF; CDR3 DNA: TGCGCCAGCAGCCAAGCACCGACAGGGGTTGATAACACCATATATTTT
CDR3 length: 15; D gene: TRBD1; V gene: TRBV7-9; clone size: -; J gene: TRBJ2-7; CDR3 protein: CTSSLTQGARNEQYF; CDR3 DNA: TGTACCAGCAGCTTAACTCAGGGGGCGCGAAACGAGCAGTACTTC
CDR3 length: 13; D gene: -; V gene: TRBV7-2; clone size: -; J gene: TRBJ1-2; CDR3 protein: CASSLASYYGYTF; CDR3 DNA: TGTGCCAGCAGCTTAGCCAGTTACTATGGCTACACCTTC
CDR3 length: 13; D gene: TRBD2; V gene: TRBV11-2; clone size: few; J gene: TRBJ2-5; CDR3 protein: CASGRGPQETQYF; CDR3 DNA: TGTGCCAGCGGGAGGGGCCCTCAAGAGACCCAGTACTTC
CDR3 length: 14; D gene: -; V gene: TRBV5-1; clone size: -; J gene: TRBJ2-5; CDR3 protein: CASSSQGNQETQYF; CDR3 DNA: TGCGCCAGCAGCTCTCAGGGAAACCAAGAGACCCAGTACTTC
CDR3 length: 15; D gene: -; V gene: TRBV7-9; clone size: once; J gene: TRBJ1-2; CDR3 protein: CASSPREEYNYGYTF; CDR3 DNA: TGTGCCAGCAGCCCCCGGGAGGAATATAACTATGGCTACACCTTC